This is a list of T cell receptor beta chains from one sample in a study of T cells in Graves' hyperthyroidism and ophthalmopathy. Each CDR3 protein is one row after TCRdb ran MiXCR on the multiplex PCR reads. The sample shows a few hundred thousand distinct CDR3 sequences, around 15% of them seen only once. Material for sequencing was blood. The receptors stem from a woman aged 55 to 70 with Graves' ophthalmopathy. The CDR3 runs from the conserved cysteine through the conserved F or W. The D gene is left open where the match is weak. Not all rows give a size; the values are once, few, many and, for expanded clones, a class.

clone size	J gene	D gene	V gene	CDR3 DNA	CDR3 protein
many	TRBJ1-2	TRBD1	TRBV5-6	TGTGCCAGCAGCTTACAGGGGGCGTGGGGCTACACCTTC	CASSLQGAWGYTF
-	TRBJ1-2	TRBD1	TRBV6-2/TRBV6-3	TGTGCCAGCAGCCGAACAGGGGCCTATGGCTACACCTTC	CASSRTGAYGYTF
few	TRBJ2-1	TRBD1	TRBV29-1	TGCAGCGCCAGGACAGGGGTCTTAAATGAGCAGTTCTTC	CSARTGVLNEQFF
many	TRBJ1-4	-	TRBV20-1	TGCAGTGCTAGAGATCTAGGGGCTGAAAAACTGTTTTTT	CSARDLGAEKLFF
-	TRBJ2-6	TRBD1	TRBV28	TGTGCCGTCGGGACAGGGGGTTCTGGGGCCAACGTCCTGACTTTC	CAVGTGGSGANVLTF
many	TRBJ1-5	-	TRBV3-1	TGTGCCAGCAGCCCTCTGTCTAGCAATCAGCCCCAGCATTTT	CASSPLSSNQPQHF
many	TRBJ2-7	TRBD1	TRBV6-1	TGTGCCAGCAGTCTAGGCCATGTAGGACAGGCTAGCGAGCAGTACTTC	CASSLGHVGQASEQYF
-	TRBJ2-7	TRBD1	TRBV27	TGTGCCAATGAACCGGGACAGGGGTACCACGAGCAGTACTTC	CANEPGQGYHEQYF
many	TRBJ1-1	-	TRBV7-9	TGTGCCAGCAGCAACAGAGGAACGGTGGGCACTGAAGCTTTCTTT	CASSNRGTVGTEAFF
few	TRBJ1-1	TRBD1	TRBV10-1	TGCGCCAGCAGCGGGGGGACAGCGACTGAAGCTTTCTTT	CASSGGTATEAFF
few	TRBJ2-7	-	TRBV19	TGTGCCAGTAGTGGGGCGGTCTCGAGGGAGCAGTACTTC	CASSGAVSREQYF
-	TRBJ2-1	TRBD2	TRBV7-6	TGTGCCAGCAGCTTAACCTTAGCGGGAGGGCCCGGGAGTTACAATGAGCAGTTCTTC	CASSLTLAGGPGSYNEQFF
many	TRBJ2-1	-	TRBV20-1	TGCAGTGCTAGGAGCACGGGAGAGCAGTTCTTC	CSARSTGEQFF
many	TRBJ2-3	-	TRBV28	TGTGCCAGCACCGGCTGGGCGAAGGCCCTCACAGATACGCAGTATTTT	CASTGWAKALTDTQYF
-	TRBJ2-5	TRBD2	TRBV5-1	TGCGCCAGCAGCTTGGTGACTAGCGGGGAAGGGACCCAGTACTTC	CASSLVTSGEGTQYF
many	TRBJ1-6	TRBD1	TRBV12-3/TRBV12-4	TGTGCCAGCAGTTTCACCGGGACAGGGACTTCACCCCTCCACTTT	CASSFTGTGTSPLHF
-	TRBJ1-2	-	TRBV12-5	TGTGCTAGTGGCCCTAGGGAGGGCTATGGCTACACCTTC	CASGPREGYGYTF
-	TRBJ2-7	-	TRBV6-1	TGTGCCAGCGGGGAACTCTCCTACGAGCAGTACTTC	CASGELSYEQYF
many	TRBJ2-2	TRBD1	TRBV6-5	TGTGCCAGCAGTTACTCGAAGACAGGGGCTGGGGCGAACACCGGGGAGCTGTTTTTT	CASSYSKTGAGANTGELFF
-	TRBJ2-7	TRBD1	TRBV12-3/TRBV12-4	TGTGCCAGCAGCCCTACAGGGGGCTACGAGCAGTACTTC	CASSPTGGYEQYF
many	TRBJ2-5	TRBD2	TRBV20-1	TGCAGTGCTTCGGCGGGCGGGAGAGGGGAGACCCAGTACTTC	CSASAGGRGETQYF
few	TRBJ2-7	-	TRBV2	TGTGCCAGCAGTGAAGGGGGGGGGACAAACCTTGGAGAGCAGTACTTC	CASSEGGGTNLGEQYF
many	TRBJ1-1	-	TRBV6-1	TGTGCCAGCAGTGAAAGGGTTGGGATGACGAACACTGAAGCTTTCTTT	CASSERVGMTNTEAFF
many	TRBJ2-3	TRBD2	TRBV11-2	TGTGCCAGCAGCTTAGGCTATAGCGGGAGGACAGATACGCAGTATTTT	CASSLGYSGRTDTQYF
many	TRBJ2-7	-	TRBV28	TGTGCCAGTTTCCGGCAGGGGACCTACGAGCAGTACTTC	CASFRQGTYEQYF
many	TRBJ2-5	-	TRBV2	TGTGCCAGCAGCGTCAGAATCCAAGAGACCCAGTACTTC	CASSVRIQETQYF
many	TRBJ1-1	-	TRBV30	TGTGCCTGGAGGGCCGGGCAGGAGATCACTGAAGCTTTCTTT	CAWRAGQEITEAFF
many	TRBJ1-2	-	TRBV2	TGTGCCAGCAGTGAATCTGGAGGCTATGGCTACACCTTC	CASSESGGYGYTF
few	TRBJ2-7	-	TRBV7-9	TGTGCCAGCAGCCCTCCTGACACCCAAGGGACCTCCTACGAGCAGTACTTC	CASSPPDTQGTSYEQYF
few	TRBJ2-1	TRBD2	TRBV18	TGTGCCAGCTCGGAACTAGCGGGGTCTTCCAATGAGCAGTCCTTC	CASSELAGSSNEQSF
many	TRBJ2-7	TRBD2	TRBV5-1	TGCGCCAGCAGCTTTAGCGGGAGGGGCACCTACGAGCAGTACTTC	CASSFSGRGTYEQYF
many	TRBJ2-7	TRBD2	TRBV20-1	TGCAGTGCTAGAACTACCGGGACTAGCGGGTACTACGAGCAGTACTTC	CSARTTGTSGYYEQYF
-	TRBJ1-1	TRBD1	TRBV5-1	TGCGCCAGCAGCTCCAGGGGGCAGGACACTGAAGCTTTCTTT	CASSSRGQDTEAFF
many	TRBJ1-3	-	TRBV3-1	TGTGCCAGCAGCCAAGATGAGGCTTCTGGAAACACCATATATTTT	CASSQDEASGNTIYF
many	TRBJ1-3	-	TRBV30	TGTGCCTGGAGTTGGGACCGCCACTCTGGAAACACCATATATTTT	CAWSWDRHSGNTIYF
-	TRBJ2-2	TRBD1	TRBV29-1	TGCAGCGGTAGGACAGGGGCCGGGGAGCTGTTTTTT	CSGRTGAGELFF
many	TRBJ1-1	-	TRBV28	TGTGCCAGCAAGGGTCTTCGCTTGAACACTGAAGCTTTCTTT	CASKGLRLNTEAFF
-	TRBJ2-1	-	TRBV7-2	TGTGCCAGCGGGTATTCCTACAATGAGCAGTTCTTC	CASGYSYNEQFF
-	TRBJ1-6	-	TRBV4-1	TGCGCCAGCAGCCAAGACGGCTCCCTTAGGGCCCTCCACTTT	CASSQDGSLRALHF
few	TRBJ2-5	-	TRBV28	TGTGCCAGCAGAGAGGGGCAAGAGACCCAGTACTTC	CASREGQETQYF
many	TRBJ2-7	-	TRBV6-1	TGTGCCAGCAGTGGAAACACCTACGAGCAGTACTTC	CASSGNTYEQYF
few	TRBJ2-2	TRBD2	TRBV12-3/TRBV12-4	TGTGCCAGCACCCCCCGAAGCGGGAGGGGCGGGGAGCTGTTTTTT	CASTPRSGRGGELFF
many	TRBJ2-1	-	TRBV28	TGTGCCAGCAGTTCAAGACACGATGAGCAGTTCTTC	CASSSRHDEQFF
many	TRBJ1-2	-	TRBV3-1	TGTGCCAGCAGCTTTGGCAATCATGGCTACACCTTC	CASSFGNHGYTF
-	TRBJ2-2	-	TRBV6-5	TGTGCCAGCAGTTACTCAGGGAGAGGCGGGGAGCTGTTTTTT	CASSYSGRGGELFF
-	TRBJ1-5	-	TRBV27	TGTGCCAGCAGCCGTGGCAGGGATCAGCCCCAGCATTTT	CASSRGRDQPQHF
-	TRBJ1-1	-	TRBV19	TGTGCCAGTAGTATAGGGGCAAGCTACACTGAAGCTTTCTTT	CASSIGASYTEAFF
few	TRBJ2-1	TRBD2	TRBV18	TGTGCCAGCTCACTCGCGCCCGGGAGGGCCGGAAATGAGCAGTTCTTC	CASSLAPGRAGNEQFF
many	TRBJ1-5	-	TRBV4-2	TGTGCCAGCAGCCAAGAAATAGGGGCCAATCAGCCCCAGCATTTT	CASSQEIGANQPQHF